The 22 T cell receptor beta chains reported below all come from one sample, sequenced in a study of OX40 agonist ivuxolimab in advanced cancers. Here immunoSEQ multiplex PCR was the method, and the copy in TCRdb shows in-frame clones only, minus some. The repertoire includes fewer than 50,000 clones, around 85% of them detected once, and roughly half sits in the top ten. The sequencing used CD4+ or CD8+ T cells sorted from blood, collected in a trial of the OX40 agonist ivuxolimab. The receptor set was obtained from an adult with an advanced solid tumor such as melanoma, head and neck, liver or kidney cancer.

The V and J genes are TRBV14 and TRBJ2-7; D unresolved. CDR1 is SGHDN and CDR2 is FVKESK in the germline V gene. The germline V and J ends were trimmed by 6 bases and 3 bases, with 15 bases remaining between them. The CDR3 loop spans 14 amino acids. CDR3 region: CASSGLGSFYEQYF. For the CDR3, the DNA is TGTGCCAGCAGTGGCCTAGGCTCGTTCTACGAGCAGTACTTC.

The V call is TRBV11-3, the J call TRBJ2-3; possible D gene TRBD2, 6 bases. Trimming took off 5 bases at V and 3 bases at J, with 18 bases between the two ends. Looked up from germline, CDR1 is SGHNT and CDR2 is YENEEA. This CDR3 has 16 residues. The CDR3 region is CASSLGSGGRTDTQYF. CDR3 nucleotides: TGTGCCAGCAGCCTCGGGAGCGGCGGTCGGACAGATACGCAGTATTTT.

The chain recombines TRBV19 with TRBJ1-2; D unresolved. Germline V gene sequence: CDR1 LNHDA, CDR2 SQIVND (reference sequence). The CDR3 covers 16 residues. Trimming shortened V by 5 bases and J by 6 bases, and 22 bases separated the two germline ends. The CDR3 nucleotides are TGTGCCAGTAGTGTTTTTTTTGATGCCGGGCAGGATGGCTACACCTTC. Translation: CASSVFFDAGQDGYTF.

The V gene is TRBV4-2, the J gene TRBJ1-1; unclear D gene. CDR3 length: 14 amino acids. V was trimmed by 1 base and J by 1 base, leaving 7 bases between them. Per the germline V gene, CDR1 is LGHNA and CDR2 is YNFKEQ. The chain's CDR3 is CASSQVTENTEAFF. CDR3 nucleotide sequence: TGTGCCAGCAGCCAAGTGACGGAGAACACTGAAGCTTTCTTT.

The chain has TRBV15 and TRBJ2-5, with 7 bases fitting TRBD1. The DNA end favors TRBJ2-7, so the J call may be wrong. The V gene's germline CDR1 is LNHNV and CDR2 YYDKDF (reference sequence). The CDR3 extends over 14 amino acids. CDR3 DNA sequence: TGTGCCACCAGCAGGCCTCGGCCAGGGGGCGAGCAGTACTTC. Amino acids: CATSRPRPGGEQYF.

This clone was picked up a small number of times. Other nucleotide sequences from this sample produce the same CDR3. The V call is TRBV5-1, the J call TRBJ2-7; 8 nucleotides match TRBD1. J was trimmed by 3 bases and V by 4 bases; bases with no gene match: 3. The CDR3 runs 13 residues. CDR1 SGHRS and CDR2 YFSETQ come from the germline V gene. This CDR3 reads CASSLDRGYEQYF. DNA of the CDR3: TGCGCCAGCAGCCTCGACAGGGGCTACGAGCAGTACTTC.

The chain is built from TRBV29-1 and TRBJ2-5; the D is unclear. The last part of the DNA fits TRBJ2-7 better; the J call may be wrong. Germline CDR1 reads SQVTM; CDR2 reads ANQGSEA. The CDR3 is made up of 12 amino acids. This chain's CDR3 is CSVRASPYEQYF. The CDR3, as DNA: TGCAGCGTGCGCGCCTCCCCCTACGAGCAGTACTTC.

This clone was recorded once. Distinct nucleotide sequences in the sample also encode this CDR3. This chain connects TRBV6-4 to TRBJ2-2, with D unresolved. Germline CDR1 reads MRHNA; CDR2 reads SNTAGT. The CDR3 spans 13 residues. V lost 0 bases and J lost 3, with 2 bases in between. The CDR3 reads CASSDSDTGELFF. DNA for the CDR3: TGTGCCAGCAGTGACTCGGACACCGGGGAGCTGTTTTTT.

The chain couples TRBV7-2 to TRBJ2-2; a possible D gene is TRBD2 (5 bases). The CDR3 consists of 12 residues. V lost 7 bases, J lost 6 bases, and 9 bases lay in between. Germline-derived CDR1 and CDR2 are SGHTA and FQGNSA. This CDR3 reads CASTPGAGELFF. CDR3 sequence (DNA): TGTGCCAGCACCCCCGGGGCCGGGGAGCTGTTTTTT.

The CDR3 DNA reads as TGCAGCGCCGGACAGGGCCCTGAAAAACTGTTTTTT. It codes for CSAGQGPEKLFF. The V gene is TRBV29-1, the J gene TRBJ1-4; TRBD1 matches at 8 bases. CDR1 is SQVTM, CDR2 ANQGSEA, per germline. The V segment lost 7 bases and the J segment 7 bases; nucleotides outside the gene matches: 5. The length of the CDR3 is 12 residues. The full variable domain, its missing parts supplied by reference TRBV29-1 and TRBJ1-4, is SAVISQKPSRDICQRGTSLTIQCQVDSQVTMMFWYRQQPGQSLTLIATANQGSEATYESGFVIDKFPISRPNLTFSTLTVSNMSPEDSSIYLCSAGQGPEKLFFGSGTQLSVL.

In its sample, this clone was seen a few times. V and J are TRBV7-9 and TRBJ1-1; D unclear. V was clipped by 5 bases and J by 7 bases, with 17 bases between them. This CDR3 is 14 amino acids long. Looked up from germline, CDR1 is SEHNR and CDR2 is FQNEAQ (reference sequence). The CDR3 DNA reads as TGTGCCAGCAGCCCCACGGGTACGAAGGGTGAAGCTTTCTTT. This translates into CASSPTGTKGEAFF.

V gene TRBV6-5 combines with J gene TRBJ1-1; 8 bases align to TRBD1. Germline CDR1 reads MNHEY; CDR2 reads SVGAGI. This CDR3 is built from 15 residues. V shed 6 bases, J shed 4 bases, and the junction held 10 bases outside the gene matches. CDR3 residues: CASRPETGAGTEAFF. DNA for the CDR3: TGTGCCAGCAGACCTGAGACAGGGGCCGGCACTGAAGCTTTCTTT.

The V call is TRBV19, the J call TRBJ2-7, with D uncertain. Germline CDR1 is LNHDA and CDR2 is SQIVND (reference sequence). V was pared by 3 bases and J by 6 bases, with 12 bases between. The CDR3 has 13 residues. The CDR3 nucleotides read TGTGCCAGTAGTATCGGGCCTCGCCCCGAGCAGTACTTC. Translation gives CASSIGPRPEQYF.

The V call is TRBV28, the J call TRBJ1-2; 9 nucleotides align to TRBD1. V was pared by 6 bases and J by 5 bases, with 4 bases of the junction left unmatched. This CDR3 spans 13 amino acids. The germline gives CDR1 MDHEN, CDR2 SYDVKM. The CDR3 sequence: CASRGTGLYGYTF. The DNA for the CDR3 is TGTGCCAGCAGGGGGACAGGGTTGTATGGCTACACCTTC.

V gene TRBV9 combines with J gene TRBJ2-3; D remains ambiguous. Germline CDR1 is SGDLS and CDR2 is YYNGEE. The CDR3 length is 13 residues. V lost 2 bases, J lost 4 bases, and 8 bases lay in between. DNA for the CDR3: TGTGCCAGCAGCGTTACAGAACCAGATACGCAGTATTTT. Translation gives CASSVTEPDTQYF. Supplemented by reference TRBV9 and TRBJ2-3, the full variable domain reads DSGVTQTPKHLITATGQRVTLRCSPRSGDLSVYWYQQSLDQGLQFLIQYYNGEERAKGNILERFSAQQFPDLHSELNLSSLELGDSALYFCASSVTEPDTQYFGPGTRLTVL.

This chain connects TRBV28 to TRBJ1-2; D gene unclear. The CDR3 is 13 amino acids. Deletions cut 6 bases from V and 4 bases from J, with 12 bases between. Per germline, CDR1 MDHEN and CDR2 SYDVKM. CDR3 sequence reads: CASRLEGIYGYTF. CDR3 DNA: TGTGCCAGCAGACTCGAGGGTATCTATGGCTACACCTTC.

V gene TRBV19 combines with J gene TRBJ2-7; a possible D gene is TRBD1 (5 bases). CDR1 and CDR2 (germline): LNHDA, SQIVND (reference sequence). CDR3 length: 13 residues. V lost 5 bases and J lost 2, with 10 bases in between. CDR3 residues: CASSPRQTYEQYF. For the CDR3, the DNA is TGTGCCAGTAGTCCCCGACAGACCTACGAGCAGTACTTC.

V gene TRBV6-5 combines with J gene TRBJ2-7; 7 bases agree with TRBD2. The V gene end was trimmed by 6 bases and the J gene end by 5 bases; junction bases not matched to a gene: 13. The CDR3 has 15 amino acids. The germline CDR1 and CDR2 sequences are MNHEY and SVGAGI. DNA of the CDR3: TGTGCCAGCAGACTTCTGGCAGCGGGGAGGAACGAGCAGTACTTC. Translating it yields CASRLLAAGRNEQYF.

This sequence joins TRBV4-1 and TRBJ1-6; the match to TRBD1 covers 9 bases. This CDR3 spans 16 amino acids. V lost 1 base, J lost 9 bases, and 7 bases stayed unmatched. The germline V gene has CDR1 MGHRA and CDR2 YSYEKL. CDR3 sequence (DNA): TGCGCCAGCAGCCAAGTTACCGGGACAGGGACTTCACCCCTCCACTTT. Translating it yields CASSQVTGTGTSPLHF.

The chain uses TRBV7-3 and TRBJ2-1; D is unclear. CDR1 SGHTA and CDR2 FQGTGA come from the germline V gene. The CDR3 loop spans 15 amino acids. Deletions cut 5 bases from V and 3 bases from J, with 14 bases between. The CDR3 region is CASSIQVTGYNEQFF. In DNA form, the CDR3 reads TGTGCCAGCAGCATCCAAGTAACGGGCTACAATGAGCAGTTCTTC.

The chain employs TRBV23-1 and TRBJ2-7; 11 bases match TRBD2. TRBV23-1 is an open reading frame whose function is uncertain. With V trimmed by 5 bases and J by 4 bases, 22 bases remained unmatched. The CDR3 loop spans 20 amino acids. CDR3 amino acids: CASSEIQGTSGSNEPYEQYF. As DNA, the CDR3 is TGCGCCAGCAGTGAGATACAGGGGACTAGCGGAAGTAATGAACCTTACGAGCAGTACTTC.

This CDR3 reads CASSTTRENSYEQYF. CDR3 sequence (DNA): TGTGCCAGCAGCACTACAAGGGAGAACTCCTACGAGCAGTACTTC. V is TRBV11-2 and J is TRBJ2-5; TRBD2 might be the D (5 bases). The end of the DNA is better explained by TRBJ2-7, so the J call may be wrong. The CDR3 sequence is 15 residues long. The germline V gene encodes CDR1 SGHAT and CDR2 FQNNGV.